This TCR beta chain was identified during a study of blood T cells in healthy people across ages. CDR1 is SGHDN and CDR2 is FVKESK in the germline V gene. The CDR3 has 17 amino acids. This clonotype was counted between two and nine times. Mismatch with germline at one junction end may stem from a read error. Combining a sample-barcoded 5' primer with a J-beta primer mix, a second PCR ran for roughly 7 to 12 cycles. TCRdb redid the calling of the 5' RACE reads with MiXCR, one entry per CDR3 protein. The sample records 600,000 or so distinct CDR3 sequences, around 20% being singletons. The sample comprised blood. The receptor was isolated from a man aged 65 to 85 in good health. The chain links TRBV14 to TRBJ1-1; 10 bases line up with TRBD1. The CDR3 sequence: CASTQRGTGVFRTEAFF. Here the CDR3 DNA reads TGTGCCAGCACCCAAAGAGGGACAGGGGTTTTTCGCACTGAAGCTTTCTTT.